The rows below give T cell receptor beta chains drawn from one sample of a study of preoperative IRX-2 immunotherapy in early breast cancer. Profiled with immunoSEQ multiplex PCR; TCRdb holds only in-frame clones, not every one. The sample shows under 45,000 clones, just under 95% of them seen only once. The sequencing used tumor tissue, collected after IRX-2 immunotherapy. The receptor set was obtained from a human donor with breast cancer. CDR3s include the opening cysteine and the closing phenylalanine or tryptophan. The order of the fields is D gene, J gene, clone size, V gene, CDR3 protein, CDR3 DNA. The D gene is left open where the match is weak. For some rows the clone size is stated as once, few or many, or as a class when expanded; others skip it.

.,TRBJ2-3,.,TRBV19,CASKGGSADTQYF,TGTGCCAGTAAGGGGGGCAGTGCAGATACGCAGTATTTT
TRBD1,TRBJ2-5,once,TRBV19,CASSIGTGGAETQYF,TGTGCCAGTAGTATAGGGACAGGGGGCGCAGAGACCCAGTACTTC
TRBD1,TRBJ2-2,.,TRBV12-5,CASGYGQGVSGELFF,TGTGCTAGTGGTTATGGACAGGGGGTTAGCGGGGAGCTGTTTTTT
.,TRBJ1-2,.,TRBV27,CASSLRGLYGYTF,TGTGCCAGCAGTTTACGGGGACTCTATGGCTACACCTTC
.,TRBJ1-6,.,TRBV27,CASSRGYNSPLHF,TGTGCCAGCAGTAGGGGTTATAATTCACCCCTCCACTTT
.,TRBJ2-1,.,TRBV28,CASSLSAYTGPSYNEQFF,TGTGCCAGCAGTTTATCTGCTTATACAGGGCCCTCGTACAATGAGCAGTTCTTC
TRBD1,TRBJ2-5,.,TRBV7-8,CASSPSRGRSETQYF,TGTGCCAGCAGCCCCTCCAGGGGGCGTTCGGAGACCCAGTACTTC
.,TRBJ2-7,.,TRBV2,CASRSDGAYEQYF,TGTGCCAGCAGGTCGGACGGAGCCTACGAGCAGTACTTC
.,TRBJ1-2,.,TRBV7-6,CASSPGTPNEGYTF,TGTGCCAGCAGCCCGGGGACACCCAACGAAGGCTACACCTTC
.,TRBJ2-6,.,TRBV4-1,CASSQHSGANVLTF,TGTGCCAGCAGCCAGCACTCTGGGGCCAACGTCCTGACTTTC
TRBD1,TRBJ1-3,.,TRBV7-9,CASSLGQGALSGNTIYF,TGTGCCAGCAGCTTGGGACAGGGGGCCTTGTCTGGAAACACCATATATTTT
.,TRBJ2-5,.,TRBV7-8,CASSLKETQYF,TGTGCCAGCAGCTTAAAAGAGACCCAGTACTTC
TRBD2,TRBJ2-7,.,TRBV7-2,CASKNGAGVRYEQYF,TGTGCCAGCAAAAATGGGGCGGGAGTTAGGTACGAGCAGTACTTC
TRBD2,TRBJ2-7,.,TRBV18,CASSPTSGSSYEQYF,TGTGCCAGCTCACCAACGAGCGGGAGCTCCTACGAGCAGTACTTC
.,TRBJ2-1,.,TRBV7-2,CASRSGGWDNEQFF,TGTGCCAGCAGGTCAGGCGGGTGGGACAATGAGCAGTTCTTC